This TCR beta chain was identified during a study of preoperative IRX-2 immunotherapy in early breast cancer (dated by TCRdb to the late 2010s). The library was generated by the immunoSEQ multiplex PCR assay. Here the immuneACCESS table is served through TCRdb, limited to in-frame sequences with V and J called. Missing clones are a known gap in these copies; in checked studies unresolved V genes cover under half, and the rest lacks a known reason. In all, the sample holds about 23,000 clones, and around 91% of those were seen once. The biggest ten clones account for 9% of the sample. The treatment or condition label, read with the paper, signifies: preoperative locoregional IRX-2 cytokine immunotherapy. The samples were obtained from a phase Ib study that tested preoperative, locoregional IRX-2 cytokine immunotherapy meant to prime immune responses. Patients with early-stage breast cancer who were given IRX-2 before surgery served as donors.

Only one count was recorded for this clone. What this receptor recognizes is not known. Base qualities are missing; no much larger clone stands one base away. From its cysteine to its phenylalanine, the CDR3 spans 15 amino acids. Just CDR3 DNA is preserved here, 45 bases in frame from base 1. The germline V gene encodes CDR1 SGHTA and CDR2 FQGNSA. Recombination linked TRBV7-2 to TRBJ2-5; TRBD2 agrees with 8 junctional bases. The DNA end lines up better with TRBJ2-7; the J call may be wrong. The receptor's source is a human donor with breast cancer. The sample was tumor tissue, taken after IRX-2 immunotherapy. CDR3 sequence: CASSFHLAGIYEQYF. The sequence in DNA is TGTGCCAGCAGCTTCCATTTAGCGGGGATCTACGAGCAGTACTTC.